The clone carrying this TCR beta chain has a handful of counts. The sample originates from a study of T cells in Graves' hyperthyroidism and ophthalmopathy. Per germline, CDR1 MNHNS and CDR2 SASEGT. The CDR3 totals 15 residues. J lost 9 bases, V lost 7 bases, and 11 bases had no gene match. Exclusion followed for patients with uncontrolled infection, other autoimmune disease, pregnancy or lactation. TCR beta CDR3 sequences were amplified from RNA transcripts. A first-round RT-PCR of the TCR CDR3 used the HTBI primer set. One entry per CDR3 protein results from TCRdb running MiXCR on the multiplex PCR reads. The data show hundreds of thousands of distinct CDR3 sequences, with approximately 15% seen just once and approximately 25% held by the top ten.

The chain uses TRBV6-1 and TRBJ1-6, with 8 nucleotides matching TRBD1. The sequence was obtained from a woman aged 30 to 39 with Graves' hyperthyroidism. Sequenced: blood. For the CDR3, the DNA is TGTGCCAGCAATGCCGCAGGGGGCGAAGGTTCACCCCTCCACTTT. Its translation: CASNAAGGEGSPLHF.